This T cell receptor beta chain was sequenced for a study of blood T cell repertoires in COVID-19. For the study at large: Sites in the United States, Italy and Spain provided acute and convalescent COVID-19 samples.

Assay: immunoSEQ multiplex PCR; the TCRdb copy retains only in-frame clones and omits some. The table lists about 220,000 clones, 75% to 90% of them singletons. The CDR3 runs to 14 residues. The V segment lost 4 bases and the J segment 5 bases; nucleotides outside the gene matches: 4. From germline, CDR1 is MNHEY and CDR2 SMNVEV (reference sequence). This clone was seen a single time. Sequencing used peripheral blood. The TCR was taken from a man aged 40-55 years with acute or convalescent COVID-19. J is TRBJ2-7 and V is TRBV27; 11 bases are a match to TRBD1. This CDR3 is CASSSWTGGHEQYF. CDR3 coding DNA: TGTGCCAGCAGTTCCTGGACAGGGGGCCACGAGCAGTACTTC.